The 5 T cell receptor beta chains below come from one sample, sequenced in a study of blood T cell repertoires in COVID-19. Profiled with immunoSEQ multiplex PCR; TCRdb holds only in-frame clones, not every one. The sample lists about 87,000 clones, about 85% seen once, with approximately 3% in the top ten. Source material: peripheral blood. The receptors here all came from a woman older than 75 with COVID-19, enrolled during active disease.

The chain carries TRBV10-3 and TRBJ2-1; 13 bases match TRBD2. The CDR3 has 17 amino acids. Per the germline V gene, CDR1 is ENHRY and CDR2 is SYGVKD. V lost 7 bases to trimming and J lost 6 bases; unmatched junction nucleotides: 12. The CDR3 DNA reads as TGTGCCATCAAGCAGGGACTAGCGGGAAGAGGGGGCAATGAGCAGTTCTTC. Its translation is CAIKQGLAGRGGNEQFF.

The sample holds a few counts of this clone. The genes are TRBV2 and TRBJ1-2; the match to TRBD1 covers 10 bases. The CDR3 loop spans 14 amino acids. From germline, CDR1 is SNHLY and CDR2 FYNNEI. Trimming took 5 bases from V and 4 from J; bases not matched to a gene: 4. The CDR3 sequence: CASSYGQGGYGYTF. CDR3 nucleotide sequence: TGTGCCAGCAGTTACGGACAGGGGGGCTATGGCTACACCTTC. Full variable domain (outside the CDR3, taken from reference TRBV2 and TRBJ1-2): EPEVTQTPSHQVTQMGQEVILRCVPISNHLYFYWYRQILGQKVEFLVSFYNNEISEKSEIFDDQFSVERPDGSNFTLKIRSTKLEDSAMYFCASSYGQGGYGYTFGSGTRLTVV.

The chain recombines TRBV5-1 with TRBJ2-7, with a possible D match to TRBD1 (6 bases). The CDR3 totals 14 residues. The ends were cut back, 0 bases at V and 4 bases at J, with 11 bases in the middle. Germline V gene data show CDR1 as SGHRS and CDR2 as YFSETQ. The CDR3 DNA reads TGCGCCAGCAGCTTGGGACAGGCCCTATACGAGCAGTACTTC. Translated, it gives CASSLGQALYEQYF.

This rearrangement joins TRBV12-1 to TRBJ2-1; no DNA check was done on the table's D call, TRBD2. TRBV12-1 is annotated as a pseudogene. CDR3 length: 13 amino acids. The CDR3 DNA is TGTGCCAGCAGACTAAGCTCCTACAATGAGCAGTTCTTC. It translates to CASRLSSYNEQFF.

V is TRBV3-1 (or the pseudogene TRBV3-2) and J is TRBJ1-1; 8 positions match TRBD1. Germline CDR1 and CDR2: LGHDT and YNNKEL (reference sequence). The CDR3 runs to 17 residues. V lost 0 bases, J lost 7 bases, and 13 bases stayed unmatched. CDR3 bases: TGTGCCAGCAGCCAAGAAGGCCGGGACAGGCGGCCTCGTGAAGCTTTCTTT. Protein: CASSQEGRDRRPREAFF.